These 21 T cell receptor beta chains were sequenced from one sample in a study of blood T cells in healthy people across ages. Using a J-beta primer mix together with a sample-barcoded 5' primer, a second PCR was run for about 6 to 12 cycles. TCRdb processed the 5' RACE reads anew with MiXCR; each CDR3 protein has one entry. The sample lists fewer than 2 million distinct CDR3 sequences, approximately 39% occurring once. Sequenced: blood. Every receptor here comes from a human donor in good health.

This CDR3 is CASSRQATGELFF. CDR3 coding DNA: TGTGCCAGCAGCCGTCAGGCCACCGGGGAGCTGTTTTTT. This chain connects TRBV7-2 to TRBJ2-2; D gene uncertain. This CDR3 region has 13 residues. Trimming shortened V by 5 bases and J by 4 bases, and 8 bases separated the two germline ends. Germline V gene sequence: CDR1 SGHTA, CDR2 FQGNSA.

This clonotype was recorded a few times. The chain employs TRBV5-6 and TRBJ1-1, with a possible D match to TRBD1 (6 bases). This CDR3 has 14 residues. From germline, CDR1 is SGHDT and CDR2 YYEEEE. Trimming removed 1 base from V and 3 bases from J, with 10 bases in between. The CDR3 protein is CASSLRQDDTEAFF. The CDR3 nucleotides read TGTGCCAGCAGCTTGCGACAGGATGACACTGAAGCTTTCTTT.

The table lists this clonotype with a few counts. This chain connects TRBV7-2 to TRBJ2-5, with 7 positions matching TRBD1. This CDR3 has 13 amino acids. V lost 8 bases to trimming and J lost 2 bases; unmatched junction nucleotides: 5. The germline V gene encodes CDR1 SGHTA and CDR2 FQGNSA. CDR3 sequence (DNA): TGTGCCAGCGGTAGGGACAGTCAAGAGACCCAGTACTTC. This gives the protein CASGRDSQETQYF.

V is TRBV7-2 and J is TRBJ2-7, with 10 nucleotides matching TRBD1. V lost 4 bases and J lost 5; bases outside the gene matches: 5. The CDR3 has 14 residues. Germline CDR1 and CDR2: SGHTA and FQGNSA. CDR3 sequence: CASSYPGTGDEQYF. The CDR3 nucleotides are TGTGCCAGCAGCTACCCCGGGACAGGGGACGAGCAGTACTTC. Full variable domain (rest looked up from reference TRBV7-2 and TRBJ2-7): GAGVSQSPSNKVTEKGKDVELRCDPISGHTALYWYRQSLGQGLEFLIYFQGNSAPDKSGLPSDRFSAERTGGSVSTLTIQRTQQEDSAVYLCASSYPGTGDEQYFGPGTRLTVT.

CDR3 in amino acids: CASSSERQIANYGYTF. As DNA, the CDR3 is TGTGCCAGCAGCTCAGAACGACAGATAGCTAACTATGGCTACACCTTC. The V and J genes are TRBV5-6 and TRBJ1-2, with D possibly being TRBD1 (5 bases). The CDR3 consists of 16 residues. CDR1 and CDR2 (germline): SGHDT, YYEEEE. Trimming removed 3 bases from V and 0 bases from J, with 15 bases in between. The full variable domain, completed using reference TRBV5-6 and TRBJ1-2, is DAGVTQSPTHLIKTRGQQVTLRCSPKSGHDTVSWYQQALGQGPQFIFQYYEEEERQRGNFPDRFSGHQFPNYSSELNVNALLLGDSALYLCASSSERQIANYGYTFGSGTRLTVV.

In this sample, this clonotype turned up a few times. The chain uses TRBV6-1 and TRBJ1-2, with no clear D. CDR1 is MNHNS and CDR2 is SASEGT in the germline V gene. The CDR3 has 14 amino acids. V lost 2 bases and J lost 5, with 12 bases in between. CDR3 in DNA: TGTGCCAGCAGTGAAAATACAGCAACTTATGGCTACACCTTC. Translated: CASSENTATYGYTF.

The sample holds a few counts of this clonotype. The CDR3 reads CASSYHGGAGSEQYF. The CDR3 coding sequence is TGTGCCAGCAGTTACCATGGGGGCGCAGGATCCGAGCAGTACTTC. V is TRBV6-2 or TRBV6-3 and J is TRBJ2-7; TRBD1 might be the D (6 bases). With 2 bases removed from V and 6 bases from J, the gap between germline ends came to 17 bases. The CDR3 covers 15 residues. The germline V gene encodes CDR1 MNHEY and CDR2 SVGEGT.

In this sample, this clonotype turned up a few times. V and J are TRBV20-1 and TRBJ2-3; 9 bases match TRBD1. V was clipped by 3 bases and J by 4 bases; unmatched bases: 8. There are 15 residues in the CDR3. Germline CDR1 DFQATT, CDR2 SNEGSKA (reference sequence). The CDR3 DNA follows: TGCAGTGCTAGGGCCTTGACAGGGGGATCAGATACGCAGTATTTT. It encodes CSARALTGGSDTQYF.

The chain joins TRBV15 to TRBJ1-2, with D hard to call. V was clipped by 0 bases and J by 5 bases, with 10 bases between them. CDR3 length equals 14 residues. The germline gives CDR1 LNHNV, CDR2 YYDKDF (reference sequence). The CDR3 reads CATSRDDMAYGYTF. The DNA for the CDR3 is TGTGCCACCAGCAGAGACGACATGGCGTATGGCTACACCTTC.

The V gene is TRBV30, the J gene TRBJ2-3; no reliable D call. This CDR3 is built from 12 residues. V lost 3 bases and J lost 4, with 8 bases in between. Germline V gives CDR1 GTSNPN, CDR2 SVGIG (reference sequence). This CDR3 reads CAWSIGSDTQYF. The CDR3 bases are TGTGCCTGGAGCATCGGTTCAGATACGCAGTATTTT.

On this clonotype: Relative to the germline gene, one junction end is altered; a read error may explain this. The chain couples TRBV4-1 to TRBJ1-5, with 8 bases aligning to TRBD1. Germline values: CDR1 MGHRA, CDR2 YSYEKL. The CDR3 sequence is 17 residues long. CDR3: CASSHRITGGTGQPEHF. The CDR3, as DNA: TGCGCCAGCAGCCACCGAATAACAGGGGGTACAGGTCAGCCCGAGCATTTT.

This clonotype was seen only a few times. The V and J genes are TRBV21-1 and TRBJ2-3; the table's D call, TRBD2, was not checked against the DNA. TRBV21-1 counts as a pseudogene. This CDR3 has 17 residues. The CDR3 sequence is CASSKPDATPSTDTQYF. DNA for the CDR3: TGTGCCAGCAGCAAACCCGACGCTACCCCTAGCACAGATACGCAGTATTTT.

Points on this clonotype: One end of the junction does not line up with germline, which may come from a read error. The V call is TRBV4-1, the J call TRBJ2-1, with D perhaps matching TRBD1 (5 bases). The CDR3 spans 11 residues. Germline-derived CDR1 and CDR2 are MGHRA and YSYEKL. The CDR3 loop reads CTSSQGVEQFF. For the CDR3, the DNA is TGCACCAGCAGCCAAGGGGTTGAGCAGTTCTTC.

The sample holds a few counts of this clonotype. The chain couples TRBV18 to TRBJ2-4; tentatively, D is TRBD2 (5 bases). Trimming removed 6 bases at V and 1 base at J, with 10 bases between. The CDR3 contains 14 residues. Looked up from germline, CDR1 is KGHSH and CDR2 is LQKENI. CDR3 residues: CASSPRGAKNIQYF. The CDR3 DNA sequence: TGTGCCAGCTCGCCGCGCGGGGCCAAAAACATTCAGTACTTC.

The chain joins TRBV5-1 to TRBJ1-6; D is possibly TRBD1 (5 bases). The germline CDR1 and CDR2 sequences are SGHRS and YFSETQ. The CDR3 extends over 15 amino acids. Trimming left V 5 bases short and J 9 bases short, with 18 bases between. CDR3 bases: TGCGCCAGCAGGGACGAGGGGTATTGGGGTTCACCCCTCCACTTT. Its translation: CASRDEGYWGSPLHF.

The rearrangement links TRBV6-6 to TRBJ1-5; no definite D call. The CDR3 consists of 13 residues. CDR1 is MNHNY, CDR2 SVGAGI, per germline (reference sequence). The V and J ends lost 2 bases and 5 bases respectively, with 7 bases between them. CDR3 protein: CASSYRSDQPQHF. CDR3 coding DNA: TGTGCCAGCAGTTACCGGTCCGATCAGCCCCAGCATTTT.

The CDR3 nucleotides are TGTGCCAGCAGCTTATTCTGGGACGGAGAGACCCAGTACTTC. It translates to CASSLFWDGETQYF. V usage is TRBV7-2 and J usage is TRBJ2-5; either TRBD1 or TRBD2 may fit D (5 bases each). V was cut by 2 bases and J by 4 bases, with 11 bases left in between. Per the germline V gene, CDR1 is SGHTA and CDR2 is FQGNSA. The CDR3 covers 14 residues.

V and J are TRBV9 and TRBJ1-2; D gene uncertain. V lost 0 bases and J lost 3, with 12 bases in between. CDR3 length: 15 residues. The V gene's germline CDR1 is SGDLS and CDR2 YYNGEE. The CDR3 here is CASSVDSFGDYGYTF. The DNA for the CDR3 is TGTGCCAGCAGCGTAGACAGTTTTGGTGACTATGGCTACACCTTC.

Comments on this clonotype: It may be a read error: a sequence one base away is much more abundant. The rearrangement uses TRBV14 and TRBJ2-4, with 8 bases identical to TRBD1. Per the germline V gene, CDR1 is SGHDN and CDR2 is FVKESK. After removal of 1 base from V and 6 bases from J, the junction contained 11 bases not matched to a gene. CDR3 size: 17 residues. The CDR3 nucleotides read TGTGCCAGCAGCCAAGGATTTTATATGGGACAGGCAAACATTCAGTACTTC. Protein sequence: CASSQGFYMGQANIQYF.

This chain uses TRBV7-2 with TRBJ2-5; D remains unclear. The length of the CDR3 is 15 residues. V was trimmed by 5 bases and J by 2 bases, leaving 15 bases between them. Germline V gives CDR1 SGHTA, CDR2 FQGNSA. The CDR3 spells CASSGNGWQQETQYF. Here the CDR3 DNA reads TGTGCCAGCAGCGGCAACGGGTGGCAGCAAGAGACCCAGTACTTC. Based on the CDR3 plus reference TRBV7-2 and TRBJ2-5, the full variable domain is GAGVSQSPSNKVTEKGKDVELRCDPISGHTALYWYRQSLGQGLEFLIYFQGNSAPDKSGLPSDRFSAERTGGSVSTLTIQRTQQEDSAVYLCASSGNGWQQETQYFGPGTRLLVL.

This clonotype came up a few times. This chain joins TRBV20-1 and TRBJ2-7; no reliable D call. V was pared by 0 bases and J by 1 base, with 7 bases between. This CDR3 region has 13 residues. Germline CDR1 and CDR2: DFQATT and SNEGSKA (reference sequence). In DNA form, the CDR3 reads TGCAGTGCTAGAGATGTAAGTTCCTACGAGCAGTACTTC. Translating it yields CSARDVSSYEQYF.